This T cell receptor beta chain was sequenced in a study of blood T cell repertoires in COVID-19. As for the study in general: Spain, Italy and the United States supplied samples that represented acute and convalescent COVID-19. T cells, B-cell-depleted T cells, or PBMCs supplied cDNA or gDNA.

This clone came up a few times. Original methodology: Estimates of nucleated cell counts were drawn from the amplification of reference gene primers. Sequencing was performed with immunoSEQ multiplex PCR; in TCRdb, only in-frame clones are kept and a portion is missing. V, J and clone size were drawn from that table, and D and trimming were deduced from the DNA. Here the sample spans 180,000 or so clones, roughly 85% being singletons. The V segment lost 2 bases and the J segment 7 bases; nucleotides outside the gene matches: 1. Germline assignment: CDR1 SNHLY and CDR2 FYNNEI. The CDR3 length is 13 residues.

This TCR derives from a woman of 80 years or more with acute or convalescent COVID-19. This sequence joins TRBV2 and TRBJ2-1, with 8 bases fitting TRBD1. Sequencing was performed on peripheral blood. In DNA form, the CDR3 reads TGTGCCAGCAGTGAAAACAGGGGGAATGAGCAGTTCTTC. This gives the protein CASSENRGNEQFF.